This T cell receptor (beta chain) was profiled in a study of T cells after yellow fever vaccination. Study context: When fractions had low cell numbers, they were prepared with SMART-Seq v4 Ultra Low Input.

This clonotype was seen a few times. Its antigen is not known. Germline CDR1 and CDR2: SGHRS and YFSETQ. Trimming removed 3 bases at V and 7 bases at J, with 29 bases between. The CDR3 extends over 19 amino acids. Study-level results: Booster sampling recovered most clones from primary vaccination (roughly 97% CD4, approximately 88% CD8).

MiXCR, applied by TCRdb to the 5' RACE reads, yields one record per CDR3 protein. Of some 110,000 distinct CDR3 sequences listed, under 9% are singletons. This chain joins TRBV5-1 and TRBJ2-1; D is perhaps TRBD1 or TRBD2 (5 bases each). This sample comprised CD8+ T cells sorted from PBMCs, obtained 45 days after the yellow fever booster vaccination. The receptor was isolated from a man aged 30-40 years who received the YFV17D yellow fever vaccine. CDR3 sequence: CASSSPSRDPPSRGNEQFF. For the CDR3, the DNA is TGCGCCAGCAGCTCACCTAGCAGGGATCCCCCCAGTAGGGGTAATGAGCAGTTCTTC.